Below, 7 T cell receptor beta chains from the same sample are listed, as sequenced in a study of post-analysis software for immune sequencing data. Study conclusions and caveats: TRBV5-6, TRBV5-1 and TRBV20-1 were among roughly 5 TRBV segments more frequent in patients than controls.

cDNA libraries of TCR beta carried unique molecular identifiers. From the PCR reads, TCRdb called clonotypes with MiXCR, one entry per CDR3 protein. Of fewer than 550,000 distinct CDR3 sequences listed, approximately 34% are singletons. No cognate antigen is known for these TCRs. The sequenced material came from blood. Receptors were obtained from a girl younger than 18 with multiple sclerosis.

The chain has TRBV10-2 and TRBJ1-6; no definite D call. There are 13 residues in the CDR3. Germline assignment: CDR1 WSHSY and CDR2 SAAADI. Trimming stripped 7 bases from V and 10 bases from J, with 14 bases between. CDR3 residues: CASTQRSASPLHF. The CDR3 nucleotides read TGCGCCAGCACTCAAAGGTCAGCCTCACCCCTCCACTTT.

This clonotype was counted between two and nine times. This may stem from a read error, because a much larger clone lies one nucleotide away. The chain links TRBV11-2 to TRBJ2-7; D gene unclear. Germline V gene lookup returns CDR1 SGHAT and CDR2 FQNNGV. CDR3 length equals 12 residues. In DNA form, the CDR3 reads TGTGCCAGCAGCTTAAACAGCTACGGGCAGTACTTC. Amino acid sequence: CASSLNSYGQYF.

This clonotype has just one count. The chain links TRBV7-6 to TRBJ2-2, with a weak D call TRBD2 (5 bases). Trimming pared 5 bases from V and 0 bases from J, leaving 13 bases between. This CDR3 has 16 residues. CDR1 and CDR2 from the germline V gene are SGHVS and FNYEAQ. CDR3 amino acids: CASSRDSLANTGELFF. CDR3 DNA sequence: TGTGCCAGCAGCCGGGATTCTTTGGCGAACACCGGGGAGCTGTTTTTT.

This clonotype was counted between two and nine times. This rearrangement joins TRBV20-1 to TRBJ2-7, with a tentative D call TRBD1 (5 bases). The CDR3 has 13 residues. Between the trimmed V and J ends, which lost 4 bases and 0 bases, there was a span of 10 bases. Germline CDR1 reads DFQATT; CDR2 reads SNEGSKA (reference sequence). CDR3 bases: TGCAGTGCTATGGTCCAGGGCTCCTACGAGCAGTACTTC. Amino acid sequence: CSAMVQGSYEQYF.

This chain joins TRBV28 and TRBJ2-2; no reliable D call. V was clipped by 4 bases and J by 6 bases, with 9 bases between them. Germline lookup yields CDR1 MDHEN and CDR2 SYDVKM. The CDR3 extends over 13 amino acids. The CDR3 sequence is CASSSLGAGELFF. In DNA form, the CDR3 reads TGTGCCAGCAGTTCCCTTGGCGCCGGGGAGCTGTTTTTT.

The CDR3 region is CASRARGGVGQPQHF. CDR3 nucleotides: TGTGCCAGCAGGGCCAGAGGGGGGGTGGGTCAGCCCCAGCATTTT. This chain links TRBV6-6 with TRBJ1-5; TRBD1 is a possible D gene (6 bases). Per the germline V gene, CDR1 is MNHNY and CDR2 is SVGAGI (reference sequence). The length of the CDR3 is 15 residues. Trimming removed 6 bases at V and 6 bases at J, with 18 bases between.

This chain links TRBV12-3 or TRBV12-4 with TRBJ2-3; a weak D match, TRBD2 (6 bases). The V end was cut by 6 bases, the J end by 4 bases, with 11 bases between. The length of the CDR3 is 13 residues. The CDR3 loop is CASSTPGADTQYF. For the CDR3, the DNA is TGTGCCAGCAGCACCCCGGGAGCAGATACGCAGTATTTT.